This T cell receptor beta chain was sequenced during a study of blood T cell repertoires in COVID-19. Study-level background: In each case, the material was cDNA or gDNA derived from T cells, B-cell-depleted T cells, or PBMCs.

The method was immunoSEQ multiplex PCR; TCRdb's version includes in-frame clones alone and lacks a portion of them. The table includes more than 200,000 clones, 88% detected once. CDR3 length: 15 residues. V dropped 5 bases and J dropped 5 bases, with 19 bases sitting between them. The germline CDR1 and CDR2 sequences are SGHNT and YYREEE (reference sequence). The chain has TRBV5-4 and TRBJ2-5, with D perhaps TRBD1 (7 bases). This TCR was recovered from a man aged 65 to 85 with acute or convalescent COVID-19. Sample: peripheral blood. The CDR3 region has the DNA TGTGCCAGCAGGGACGCCAGCAGGGGGGTTGAGACCCAGTACTTC. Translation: CASRDASRGVETQYF.